This is a list of T cell receptor beta chains from one sample in a study of cytomegalovirus exposure and HLA in healthy donors. TCRdb's table, derived via immunoSEQ multiplex PCR, lists solely in-frame clones and lacks some. The sample gives over 100,000 clones, 70% to 80% of which show up once; over 1.2% is in the top ten. The specimen sequenced was PBMCs. The receptor set was obtained from a female donor in good health and CMV-seronegative. The CDR3 runs from the conserved cysteine through the conserved F or W. The order of the fields is V gene, J gene, D gene, clone size, CDR3 protein, CDR3 DNA. D genes are given only for firm matches. For some rows the clone size is stated as once, few or many, or as a class when expanded; others skip it.

V: TRBV27
J: TRBJ2-1
D: TRBD2
size: -
CDR3: CASSPSRAGGHNEQFF
DNA: TGTGCCAGCAGCCCTAGTCGAGCGGGAGGGCACAATGAGCAGTTCTTC

V: TRBV11-3
J: TRBJ2-7
D: -
size: once
CDR3: CASSLDSYEQYF
DNA: TGTGCCAGCAGCCTGGACAGCTACGAGCAGTACTTC

V: TRBV9
J: TRBJ2-7
D: -
size: once
CDR3: CASSATSIKNEQYF
DNA: TGTGCCAGCAGCGCGACTAGTATAAAGAACGAGCAGTACTTC

V: TRBV4-3
J: TRBJ2-1
D: TRBD2
size: few
CDR3: CASSPYVAGAIYNEQFF
DNA: TGCGCCAGCAGCCCGTATGTAGCGGGAGCTATCTACAATGAGCAGTTCTTC

V: TRBV5-1
J: TRBJ2-7
D: -
size: -
CDR3: CASSLERLGRPFYEQYF
DNA: TGCGCCAGCAGCTTGGAGAGACTGGGGAGACCTTTTTACGAGCAGTACTTC

V: TRBV7-9
J: TRBJ2-3
D: -
size: -
CDR3: CASAPGSQTQYF
DNA: TGTGCCAGCGCCCCGGGTAGCCAAACGCAGTATTTT

V: TRBV4-3
J: TRBJ2-7
D: -
size: -
CDR3: CASSPEQGTYEQYF
DNA: TGCGCCAGCAGCCCCGAACAGGGCACCTACGAGCAGTACTTC

V: TRBV6-5
J: TRBJ2-1
D: -
size: -
CDR3: CASSRGANEQFF
DNA: TGTGCCAGCAGCAGGGGCGCCAATGAGCAGTTCTTC

V: TRBV5-6
J: TRBJ2-2
D: -
size: once
CDR3: CASSPVNTGELFF
DNA: TGTGCCAGCAGTCCGGTGAACACCGGGGAGCTGTTTTTT

V: TRBV30
J: TRBJ1-1
D: -
size: -
CDR3: CASLFGRVNTEAFF
DNA: TGTGCCTCCCTGTTTGGCAGGGTGAACACTGAAGCTTTCTTT

V: TRBV5-1
J: TRBJ2-5
D: TRBD2
size: -
CDR3: CASSNSRTAGAETQYF
DNA: TGCGCCAGCAGCAACTCGAGGACAGCGGGAGCGGAGACCCAGTACTTC

V: TRBV11-2
J: TRBJ2-7
D: TRBD2
size: -
CDR3: CASSMGLAAYEQYF
DNA: TGTGCCAGCAGCATGGGACTAGCGGCATACGAGCAGTACTTC

V: TRBV5-1
J: TRBJ1-1
D: -
size: -
CDR3: CASSFSLGGANTEAFF
DNA: TGCGCCAGCAGCTTTTCCCTCGGGGGAGCCAACACTGAAGCTTTCTTT

V: TRBV7-8
J: TRBJ2-5
D: TRBD2
size: few
CDR3: CASSTGLEETQYF
DNA: TGTGCCAGCAGCACGGGACTAGAGGAGACCCAGTACTTC

V: TRBV28
J: TRBJ1-1
D: TRBD1
size: few
CDR3: CASSLRQGAGNTEAFF
DNA: TGTGCCAGCAGTCTCAGACAGGGGGCGGGGAACACTGAAGCTTTCTTT

V: TRBV4-3
J: TRBJ2-1
D: TRBD2
size: -
CDR3: CASSQDGGLAFGEQFF
DNA: TGCGCCAGCAGCCAAGATGGGGGACTAGCGTTTGGTGAGCAGTTCTTC

V: TRBV6-5
J: TRBJ1-5
D: -
size: -
CDR3: CASSYSQGNQPQHF
DNA: TGTGCCAGCAGTTACTCGCAGGGGAACCAGCCCCAGCATTTT

V: TRBV2
J: TRBJ2-1
D: -
size: -
CDR3: CASSDAAPFVDEQFF
DNA: TGTGCCAGCAGTGACGCGGCTCCCTTTGTGGATGAGCAGTTCTTC

V: TRBV5-6
J: TRBJ1-2
D: TRBD1
size: -
CDR3: CASSLRGNYGYTF
DNA: TGTGCCAGCAGCCTCAGGGGGAACTATGGCTACACCTTC

V: TRBV5-6
J: TRBJ2-5
D: -
size: -
CDR3: CASSLSGAQETQYF
DNA: TGTGCCAGCAGCTTGTCTGGGGCGCAAGAGACCCAGTACTTC

V: TRBV6-5
J: TRBJ1-5
D: -
size: -
CDR3: CASSYGLNQPQHF
DNA: TGTGCCAGCAGTTACGGCCTCAATCAGCCCCAGCATTTT

V: TRBV7-3
J: TRBJ1-2
D: -
size: -
CDR3: CASSLTAGEGYGYTF
DNA: TGTGCCAGCAGCTTAACAGCAGGGGAAGGCTATGGCTACACCTTC

V: TRBV2
J: TRBJ2-2
D: TRBD2
size: -
CDR3: CASSEGGRDTGELFF
DNA: TGTGCCAGCAGTGAGGGGGGGAGAGACACCGGGGAGCTGTTTTTT

V: TRBV29-1
J: TRBJ2-1
D: TRBD2
size: -
CDR3: CSVEGTSGRNNEQFF
DNA: TGCAGCGTTGAGGGGACTAGCGGGAGGAACAATGAGCAGTTCTTC

V: TRBV9
J: TRBJ2-1
D: -
size: -
CDR3: CASSVGGNSYNEQFF
DNA: TGTGCCAGCAGCGTAGGCGGGAATTCCTACAATGAGCAGTTCTTC

V: TRBV27
J: TRBJ1-6
D: TRBD1
size: once
CDR3: CASSLVPQGAYNSPLHF
DNA: TGTGCCAGCAGTTTAGTCCCCCAGGGGGCCTATAATTCACCCCTCCACTTT

V: TRBV5-4
J: TRBJ2-2
D: TRBD1
size: -
CDR3: CASSWGQKTGELFF
DNA: TGTGCCAGCAGCTGGGGACAGAAGACCGGGGAGCTGTTTTTT

V: TRBV19
J: TRBJ1-1
D: -
size: -
CDR3: CASSRQVFTEAFF
DNA: TGTGCCAGTAGCAGACAGGTATTCACTGAAGCTTTCTTT

V: TRBV27
J: TRBJ2-7
D: -
size: -
CDR3: CASSSDSTYEQYF
DNA: TGTGCCAGCAGTTCGGACAGTACCTACGAGCAGTACTTC

V: TRBV29-1
J: TRBJ2-2
D: TRBD2
size: -
CDR3: CSVDAGVAGELFF
DNA: TGCAGCGTTGATGCGGGAGTGGCCGGGGAGCTGTTTTTT

V: TRBV9
J: TRBJ1-3
D: TRBD1
size: -
CDR3: CASSVRGDSSGNTIYF
DNA: TGTGCCAGCAGCGTGAGGGGGGACAGCTCTGGAAACACCATATATTTT

V: TRBV2
J: TRBJ2-7
D: TRBD1
size: -
CDR3: CASRRDRGAEQYF
DNA: TGTGCCAGCAGACGGGACAGGGGGGCGGAACAGTACTTC

V: TRBV19
J: TRBJ1-2
D: -
size: -
CDR3: CASSIQGIQGYTF
DNA: TGTGCCAGTAGTATACAGGGAATCCAAGGCTACACCTTC

V: TRBV5-1
J: TRBJ1-4
D: -
size: -
CDR3: CASSLELQEEKLFF
DNA: TGCGCCAGCAGCTTGGAGCTACAGGAAGAAAAACTGTTTTTT

V: TRBV19
J: TRBJ1-5
D: -
size: -
CDR3: CASRSGEQPQHF
DNA: TGTGCCAGTAGGTCCGGGGAGCAGCCCCAGCATTTT

V: TRBV30
J: TRBJ1-1
D: TRBD1
size: -
CDR3: CAWSVAGGTEAFF
DNA: TGTGCCTGGAGTGTGGCAGGGGGCACTGAAGCTTTCTTT

V: TRBV5-1
J: TRBJ2-1
D: TRBD2
size: -
CDR3: CASSLAQASGRNWQFF
DNA: TGCGCCAGCAGCTTGGCCCAGGCTAGCGGGAGAAATTGGCAGTTCTTC

V: TRBV7-9
J: TRBJ1-2
D: TRBD1
size: -
CDR3: CASSLGQGLQTNYGYTF
DNA: TGTGCCAGCAGCTTGGGACAGGGTCTGCAAACTAACTATGGCTACACCTTC

V: TRBV28
J: TRBJ2-5
D: -
size: -
CDR3: CASSPQGGSETQYF
DNA: TGTGCCAGCAGCCCACAGGGCGGGTCAGAGACCCAGTACTTC

V: TRBV5-4
J: TRBJ2-3
D: -
size: -
CDR3: CASSLDSSVDTQYF
DNA: TGTGCCAGCAGCCTAGACTCCTCTGTAGATACGCAGTATTTT

V: TRBV6-1
J: TRBJ1-5
D: TRBD1
size: -
CDR3: CASSAYSGGQGDQPQHF
DNA: TGTGCCAGCAGTGCCTACTCCGGGGGACAGGGCGATCAGCCCCAGCATTTT

V: TRBV27
J: TRBJ1-1
D: TRBD1
size: once
CDR3: CASSQRDRRIMNTEAFF
DNA: TGTGCCAGCAGTCAAAGGGACAGACGTATAATGAACACTGAAGCTTTCTTT

V: TRBV28
J: TRBJ1-2
D: TRBD1
size: -
CDR3: CASSTTGDWIVGYTF
DNA: TGTGCCAGCTCTACTACAGGGGATTGGATTGTAGGCTACACCTTC

V: TRBV15
J: TRBJ1-5
D: -
size: -
CDR3: CATSSFADSYYQPQHF
DNA: TGTGCCACCAGCAGTTTTGCCGACAGTTACTATCAGCCCCAGCATTTT

V: TRBV5-4
J: TRBJ2-1
D: -
size: -
CDR3: CASSLYVQDEQFF
DNA: TGTGCCAGCAGCTTGTATGTACAGGATGAGCAGTTCTTC

V: TRBV10-3
J: TRBJ1-4
D: TRBD1
size: -
CDR3: CAISGQGPDATNEKLFF
DNA: TGTGCCATCAGCGGACAGGGGCCAGATGCAACTAATGAAAAACTGTTTTTT

V: TRBV7-2
J: TRBJ2-7
D: TRBD2
size: -
CDR3: CASSLTSGTYEQYF
DNA: TGTGCCAGCAGCCTGACTAGCGGGACCTACGAGCAGTACTTC

V: TRBV5-1
J: TRBJ1-2
D: -
size: -
CDR3: CASSLAWRENYGYTF
DNA: TGCGCCAGCAGCTTGGCCTGGCGGGAAAACTATGGCTACACCTTC

V: TRBV7-9
J: TRBJ2-7
D: -
size: -
CDR3: CASSSQDLAYEQYF
DNA: TGTGCCAGCAGCTCCCAGGACTTGGCCTACGAGCAGTACTTC

V: TRBV2
J: TRBJ2-1
D: -
size: -
CDR3: CASRYEGASSVNEQFF
DNA: TGTGCCAGCAGGTACGAAGGGGCAAGTAGTGTCAATGAGCAGTTCTTC

V: TRBV7-2
J: TRBJ2-7
D: TRBD1
size: -
CDR3: CASSLVGTGLVEQYF
DNA: TGTGCCAGCAGCTTAGTCGGGACAGGGTTGGTCGAGCAGTACTTC

V: TRBV7-2
J: TRBJ2-5
D: TRBD2
size: few
CDR3: CASSLQTSGRALETQYF
DNA: TGTGCCAGCAGCTTACAGACTAGCGGGAGGGCCCTAGAGACCCAGTACTTC

V: TRBV7-9
J: TRBJ1-2
D: -
size: -
CDR3: CASSLVYYGYTF
DNA: TGTGCCAGCAGCTTAGTATACTATGGCTACACCTTC

V: TRBV11-1
J: TRBJ2-7
D: -
size: -
CDR3: CASSPQQLPDGDSYEQYF
DNA: TGTGCCAGCAGCCCCCAGCAGCTTCCGGACGGGGACTCCTACGAGCAGTACTTC

V: TRBV27
J: TRBJ2-4
D: TRBD2
size: -
CDR3: CASSISGRARNIQYF
DNA: TGTGCCAGCAGCATAAGCGGGAGGGCTAGAAACATTCAGTACTTC

V: TRBV7-9
J: TRBJ1-5
D: -
size: -
CDR3: CASRRRGGGNQPQHF
DNA: TGTGCCAGCAGACGACGAGGGGGGGGTAATCAGCCCCAGCATTTT